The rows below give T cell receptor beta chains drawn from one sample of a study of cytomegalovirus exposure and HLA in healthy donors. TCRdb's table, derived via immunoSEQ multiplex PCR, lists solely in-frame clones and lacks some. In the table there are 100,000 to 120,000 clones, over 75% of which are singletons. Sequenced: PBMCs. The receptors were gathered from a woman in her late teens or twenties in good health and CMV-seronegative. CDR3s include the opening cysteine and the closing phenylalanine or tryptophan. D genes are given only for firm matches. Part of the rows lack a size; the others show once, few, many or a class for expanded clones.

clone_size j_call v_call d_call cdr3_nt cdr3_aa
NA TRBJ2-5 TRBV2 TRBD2 TGTGCCAGCAACGAACTAGCGGGAGAAGAGACCCAGTACTTC CASNELAGEETQYF
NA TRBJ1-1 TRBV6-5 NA TGTGCCAGCGGTAGGAACACTGAAGCTTTCTTT CASGRNTEAFF
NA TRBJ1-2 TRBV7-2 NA TGTGCCAGCAGCTTAGGTGGGCAGATCCCCTACGGCGGCTACACCTTC CASSLGGQIPYGGYTF
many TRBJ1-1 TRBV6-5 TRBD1 TGTGCCAGCAGTGGGGGCCTGACAGGGGGCTCGGCTTTCTTT CASSGGLTGGSAFF
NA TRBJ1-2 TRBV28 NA TGTGCCAGCACCATTTCACAGAACTATGGCTACACCTTC CASTISQNYGYTF
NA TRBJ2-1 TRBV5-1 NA TGCGCCAGCAGCTTGGGTACTGCCGGGAAACCCAATGAGCAGTTCTTC CASSLGTAGKPNEQFF
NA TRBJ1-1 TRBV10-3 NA TGTGCCATCACTAAAGCGGGACGAACGAACACTGAAGCTTTCTTT CAITKAGRTNTEAFF
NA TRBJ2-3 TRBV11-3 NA TGTGCCAGCAGCTTAGGGAGGAGGGAGGACACAGATACGCAGTATTTT CASSLGRREDTDTQYF
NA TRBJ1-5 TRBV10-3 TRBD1 TGTGCCATCAGTGAAGAGGCAGGGGGTCAGCCCCAGCATTTT CAISEEAGGQPQHF
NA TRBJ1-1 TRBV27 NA TGTGCCAGCAGTTTGGGAGGAAGGAGGACTGAAGCTTTCTTT CASSLGGRRTEAFF
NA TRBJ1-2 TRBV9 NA TGTGCCAGCAGCCCGTTTCCGACAGGACACTCATCTAATTCTAACTATGGCTACACCTTC CASSPFPTGHSSNSNYGYTF
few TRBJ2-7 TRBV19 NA TGTGCCAGTAGTACCCCGGGAGCCCTATCCTCCTACGAGCAGTACTTC CASSTPGALSSYEQYF